Each of the 10 T cell receptor beta chains below was sequenced from the same sample in a study of blood T cell repertoires in COVID-19. Profiling relied on immunoSEQ multiplex PCR, and the TCRdb table lists in-frame clones only, not all of them. This sample has hundreds of thousands of clones, with 75% to 90% found just once. Source material: PBMCs or T cells enriched from blood (not recorded which). The receptors shown here come from a man aged 55 to 70 who had recovered from COVID-19.

The chain combines TRBV6-5 with TRBJ1-6; maybe TRBD1 (6 bases). The CDR3 consists of 15 residues. Trimming took off 11 bases at V and 0 bases at J, with 14 bases between the two ends. Per the germline V gene, CDR1 is MNHEY and CDR2 is SVGAGI. CDR3 in amino acids: CAADSSSSYNSPLHF. The CDR3 DNA reads TGTGCCGCGGACAGCTCGAGCTCCTATAATTCACCCCTCCACTTT.

The chain couples TRBV19 to TRBJ2-1, with D tentatively TRBD2 (5 bases). Trimming left V 3 bases short and J 0 bases short, with 9 bases between. The germline V gene has CDR1 LNHDA and CDR2 SQIVND (reference sequence). The length of the CDR3 is 15 residues. CDR3 amino acids: CASSITGNSYNEQFF. DNA of the CDR3: TGTGCCAGTAGTATTACGGGGAACTCCTACAATGAGCAGTTCTTC.

V gene TRBV9 combines with J gene TRBJ2-7, with TRBD2 as a possible D gene (5 bases). Germline CDR1 and CDR2: SGDLS and YYNGEE. The CDR3 is 13 residues long. Trimming stripped 2 bases from V and 7 bases from J, with 13 bases between. The CDR3 nucleotides read TGTGCCAGCAGCGTCGGCAATCCGGGGGAGCAGTACTTC. It specifies CASSVGNPGEQYF. Full variable domain (remainder filled in from reference TRBV9 and TRBJ2-7): DSGVTQTPKHLITATGQRVTLRCSPRSGDLSVYWYQQSLDQGLQFLIQYYNGEERAKGNILERFSAQQFPDLHSELNLSSLELGDSALYFCASSVGNPGEQYFGPGTRLTVT.

V is TRBV19 and J is TRBJ2-3; D is ambiguous. This CDR3 region has 12 residues. Trimming took off 3 bases at V and 6 bases at J, with 7 bases between the two ends. Germline V lookup: CDR1 LNHDA, CDR2 SQIVND (reference sequence). The CDR3, as DNA: TGTGCCAGTAGTATTTATCCGGATACGCAGTATTTT. Its protein is CASSIYPDTQYF.

The chain carries TRBV24-1 and TRBJ2-5, with 10 nucleotides matching TRBD1. CDR1 is KGHDR and CDR2 is SFDVKD in the germline V gene. V lost 4 bases to trimming and J lost 2 bases; unmatched junction nucleotides: 6. The CDR3 loop spans 16 amino acids. The CDR3 region is CATSELGQGGQETQYF. The CDR3 coding sequence is TGTGCCACCAGTGAGCTCGGACAGGGGGGACAAGAGACCCAGTACTTC.

The rearrangement links TRBV3-1 (or the pseudogene TRBV3-2) to TRBJ2-7; 8 bases line up with TRBD2. V was pared by 4 bases and J by 3 bases, with 5 bases of the junction left unmatched. The germline V gene has CDR1 LGHDT and CDR2 YNNKEL (reference sequence). CDR3 length equals 14 residues. Here the CDR3 DNA reads TGTGCCAGCAGCCTGAGCGGGAGAGTCTACGAGCAGTACTTC. It codes for CASSLSGRVYEQYF.

The J gene is TRBJ2-1, the V gene TRBV9; TRBD2 aligns across 9 bases. This CDR3 region has 15 residues. V lost 3 bases and J lost 3; bases outside the gene matches: 4. CDR1 is SGDLS, CDR2 YYNGEE, per germline. The CDR3, as DNA: TGTGCCAGCAGCGGACGACTAGCGGACTACAATGAGCAGTTCTTC. Translation: CASSGRLADYNEQFF.

The genes are TRBV19 and TRBJ1-5; no definite D call. The CDR3 sequence is 16 residues long. The germline V gene has CDR1 LNHDA and CDR2 SQIVND (reference sequence). With 1 base removed from V and 7 bases from J, the gap between germline ends came to 17 bases. In nucleotides, the CDR3 is TGTGCCAGTAGTATAGCCGGACTTAAGACGGGACAGCCCCAGCATTTT. Encoded protein: CASSIAGLKTGQPQHF. The full variable domain, its missing parts supplied by reference TRBV19 and TRBJ1-5, is DGGITQSPKYLFRKEGQNVTLSCEQNLNHDAMYWYRQDPGQGLRLIYYSQIVNDFQKGDIAEGYSVSREKKESFPLTVTSAQKNPTAFYLCASSIAGLKTGQPQHFGDGTRLSIL.

This clone was counted between two and nine times. The chain uses TRBV4-1 and TRBJ1-4; D remains unclear. The CDR3 has 16 amino acids. V shed 0 bases and J shed 3 bases, with 11 bases lying between them. The germline V gene has CDR1 MGHRA and CDR2 YSYEKL. The CDR3 coding sequence is TGCGCCAGCAGCCAAGATCGAGGGCCGCCTAATGAAAAACTGTTTTTT. It codes for CASSQDRGPPNEKLFF.

In its sample, this clone was seen once. The chain has TRBV7-2 and TRBJ2-3; D ambiguous. The ends were cut back, 2 bases at V and 7 bases at J, with 13 bases in the middle. From germline, CDR1 is SGHTA and CDR2 FQGNSA. This CDR3 has 14 residues. The chain's CDR3 is CASSLQESSHTQYF. In DNA, the CDR3 is TGTGCCAGCAGCTTACAGGAATCCAGTCATACGCAGTATTTT.